The sequence of this TCR beta chain was determined in a study of tumor-infiltrating lymphocytes in localized non-small cell lung cancer. On this clone itself: What it recognizes is unknown.

Clones were sequenced by immunoSEQ multiplex PCR, and TCRdb holds only the in-frame ones, with some missing. The sample yields approximately 15,000 clones, under 85% seen once. Trimming left V 0 bases short and J 2 bases short, with 18 bases between. Germline V gene data show CDR1 as GTSNPN and CDR2 as SVGIG (reference sequence). The CDR3 length is 17 residues. General study results and limits: Higher tumor T cell infiltration than in uninvolved lung was supported by TCRbeta sequencing.

Input material: lung tumor tissue. The TCR sequence derives from a human donor with non-small cell lung cancer. The gene calls are TRBV30 and TRBJ2-3; D may be TRBD2 (6 bases). This chain's CDR3 is CAWSVYLSDYYTDTQYF. The CDR3 nucleotides read TGTGCCTGGAGTGTCTACCTGTCGGACTACTACACAGATACGCAGTATTTT. The full variable domain, rest sourced from reference TRBV30 and TRBJ2-3, is SQTIHQWPATLVQPVGSPLSLECTVEGTSNPNLYWYRQAAGRGLQLLFYSVGIGQISSEVPQNLSASRPQDRQFILSSKKLLLSDSGFYLCAWSVYLSDYYTDTQYFGPGTRLTVL.